A selection of T cell receptor beta chains follows, all from one sample in a study of human T cells and chemical hapten exposure. TCRdb fed the RACE reads into MiXCR, producing one record per CDR3 protein. The sample consists of 200,000 to 300,000 distinct CDR3 sequences, roughly 8.9% of them appearing once. The material was whole blood, obtained in connection with sensitization to the hapten diphenylcyclopropenone (DPC). Receptors originate from a woman between 35 and 50 years old with alopecia areata. Some clones in this sample may be carry-over from other donors' samples. Both conserved end residues are part of each CDR3. A D gene is named only where the DNA matches it firmly. The size entry is marked missing in some rows and otherwise reads once, few, many or a size class.

J | V | D | size | DNA | CDR3
TRBJ1-2 | TRBV5-1 | - | many | TGCGCCAGCAGCTTGGCCGGACGAAGTGGGGATGGCTACACCTTC | CASSLAGRSGDGYTF
TRBJ1-1 | TRBV7-3 | - | few | TGTGCCAGCAGCCCCCAACGGACAGCGAACACTGAAGCTTTCTTT | CASSPQRTANTEAFF
TRBJ2-6 | TRBV28 | - | many | TGTGCCAGCGAAGGATTCTCTGGGGCCAACGTCCTGACTTTC | CASEGFSGANVLTF
TRBJ2-1 | TRBV6-6 | TRBD1 | - | TGTGCCAGCAGCAACAGGGGACAAAACCTCAATGAGCAGTTCTTC | CASSNRGQNLNEQFF
TRBJ2-4 | TRBV6-2/TRBV6-3 | - | few | TGTGCCAGCAGTTACCAGGGGTTCAAAAACATTCAGTACTTC | CASSYQGFKNIQYF
TRBJ1-2 | TRBV18 | - | - | TGTGCCAGCTCACCACAGGCAGCCCATAACTATGGCTACACCTTC | CASSPQAAHNYGYTF
TRBJ2-7 | TRBV6-5 | - | - | TGTGCCAGCAGTTACGTTGAGTCCCGTGAGCAGTACTTC | CASSYVESREQYF
TRBJ2-1 | TRBV7-2 | - | many | TGTGCCAGCACCAGGGCCCGAGAGCAGTTCTTC | CASTRAREQFF
TRBJ1-1 | TRBV5-1 | - | few | TGCGCCAGCAGCCCCCGGGAGGTCAACACTGAAGCTTTCTTT | CASSPREVNTEAFF
TRBJ1-6 | TRBV7-2 | - | - | TGTGCCAGCAGCCACGCTCTATTGGGATCACCCCTCCACTTT | CASSHALLGSPLHF
TRBJ2-7 | TRBV20-1 | TRBD1 | few | TGCAGTGCTAGTCCGGGACAGGGCATAGGGGAGCAGTACTTC | CSASPGQGIGEQYF
TRBJ1-5 | TRBV28 | TRBD1 | few | TGTGCCAGCAGCCACGGGACAGGGAATCAGCCCCAGCATTTT | CASSHGTGNQPQHF
TRBJ2-7 | TRBV6-2/TRBV6-3 | TRBD2 | few | TGTGCCAGCAGTAAGGGGGGGCTAGCGGGCTACTACGAGCAGTACTTC | CASSKGGLAGYYEQYF
TRBJ2-3 | TRBV29-1 | - | many | TGCAGCGTTCCGGGGGCAGATACGCAGTATTTT | CSVPGADTQYF
TRBJ2-3 | TRBV3-1 | - | few | TGTGCCAGCAGCCAAGACTGGGCGGCTAATACGCAGTATTTT | CASSQDWAANTQYF
TRBJ2-7 | TRBV7-9 | - | - | TGTGCCAGCAGCCCCGGAGGGATCAGGTCCGAGCAGTACTTC | CASSPGGIRSEQYF
TRBJ2-7 | TRBV6-2/TRBV6-3 | TRBD2 | - | TGTGCCAGCAGTCAGACCGGGACTAGCGGTTCCTACGAGCAGTACTTC | CASSQTGTSGSYEQYF
TRBJ2-2 | TRBV19 | TRBD2 | few | TGTGCCAGTAGTCTCATCGGACTAGCGGGAGACGACACCGGGGAGCTGTTTTTT | CASSLIGLAGDDTGELFF
TRBJ2-5 | TRBV28 | - | few | TGTGCCAGCAGTTTTCGGGACGGCCCTGGGACCCAGTACTTC | CASSFRDGPGTQYF
TRBJ1-1 | TRBV29-1 | - | few | TGCAGCGTTGAAGGTGCCTCCTACACTGAAGCTTTCTTT | CSVEGASYTEAFF
TRBJ2-5 | TRBV7-6 | TRBD2 | - | TGTGCCAGCAGCTTAGAGATTGGACTAGCGGCCCAAGAGACCCAGTACTTC | CASSLEIGLAAQETQYF
TRBJ2-7 | TRBV9 | - | - | TGTGCCAGCACCCGTTCTGCGGAGCCAGGGCACGAGCAGTACTTC | CASTRSAEPGHEQYF
TRBJ1-3 | TRBV6-5 | - | - | TGTGCCAGCAGTTACAGCGTGGCAGGGAGCTCTGGAAACACCATATATTTT | CASSYSVAGSSGNTIYF
TRBJ1-5 | TRBV29-1 | - | few | TGCAGCGTGGGGGACCTCCGGGGCCAGCCCCAGCATTTT | CSVGDLRGQPQHF
TRBJ2-5 | TRBV27 | - | - | TGTGCCAGCAGTACACCGGGACGGCAAGAGACCCAGTACTTC | CASSTPGRQETQYF
TRBJ2-1 | TRBV29-1 | - | many | TGCAGCGTTGTGGGCGGCCCCCGCTCCTACAATGAGCAGTTCTTC | CSVVGGPRSYNEQFF
TRBJ2-5 | TRBV28 | - | few | TGTGCCAGCAAGGGGGAGAACGCGGAGACCCAGTACTTC | CASKGENAETQYF
TRBJ2-1 | TRBV29-1 | TRBD2 | - | TGCAGCGTTGAGTCACTAGCGGGCCCTTACAATGAGCAGTTCTTC | CSVESLAGPYNEQFF